This TCR beta chain is drawn from a study of graft-versus-host responses after intestinal transplantation. Study details: Grafts that recipients had were multivisceral, liver-intestinal, or isolated intestinal transplants.

Measured with immunoSEQ multiplex PCR; TCRdb has only the in-frame clones, and not every one. The sample carries approximately 120,000 clones, around 94% recorded once. Comment on this clone: No antigen is known for it.

The ends lost 1 base at V and 1 base at J; junction bases unmatched: 1. The CDR3 consists of 15 residues. CDR1 is SGHRS, CDR2 YFSETQ, per germline. Sequenced material: unstimulated CD4+ T cells sorted from spleen or lymph node cells, taken before intestinal transplant. The J gene is TRBJ1-3, the V gene TRBV5-1; 8 nucleotides match TRBD1. The source is a human donor who received an intestinal transplant. The CDR3 DNA is TGCGCCAGCAGCTTGCAGGGGGCGTCTGGAAACACCATATATTTT. It encodes CASSLQGASGNTIYF. The full variable domain, rest sourced from reference TRBV5-1 and TRBJ1-3, is KAGVTQTPRYLIKTRGQQVTLSCSPISGHRSVSWYQQTPGQGLQFLFEYFSETQRNKGNFPGRFSGRQFSNSRSEMNVSTLELGDSALYLCASSLQGASGNTIYFGEGSWLTVV.